One and the same sample provided the 23 T cell receptor beta chains below, sequenced in a study of T cell responses to AZD1222 COVID-19 vaccine (dated by TCRdb to the early 2020s). Library prep was done by the immunoSEQ multiplex PCR assay. The table comes from immuneACCESS by way of TCRdb, which keeps in-frame sequences with V and J called. Part of the clones is missing from these tables; in studies checked, under half for an unresolved V gene and the rest for unknown reasons. A total of about 120,000 clones appear in this sample, approximately 87% of them only once. Roughly 3.5% of the sample goes to the ten largest clones. What this sample's time point label stands for: baseline before first vaccination. Source: peripheral blood, taken on day 0 of AZD1222 vaccination. These receptors were taken from an adult in good health.

This sequence joins TRBV25-1 and TRBJ2-2, with 9 bases matching TRBD1. CDR1 is MGHDK and CDR2 is SYGVNS in the germline V gene. The CDR3 is 14 amino acids. The V and J ends lost 6 bases and 6 bases, in that order; junction bases with no gene match: 5. CDR3 protein: CASRGQGYPGELFF. The CDR3 region has the DNA TGTGCCAGCAGAGGACAGGGGTATCCCGGGGAGCTGTTTTTT. Full variable domain (rest looked up from reference TRBV25-1 and TRBJ2-2): EADIYQTPRYLVIGTGKKITLECSQTMGHDKMYWYQQDPGMELHLIHYSYGVNSTEKGDLSSESTVSRIRTEHFPLTLESARPSHTSQYLCASRGQGYPGELFFGEGSRLTVL.

The rearrangement links TRBV5-1 to TRBJ1-3; 7 bases are shared with TRBD1. Germline V CDR1 and CDR2: SGHRS, YFSETQ. The CDR3 covers 17 residues. The trim removed 4 bases at V and 3 bases at J, leaving 13 bases unmatched. The DNA for the CDR3 is TGCGCCAGCAGCGACGGTCCAATTACAGGGGTTGGAAACACCATATATTTT. It codes for CASSDGPITGVGNTIYF. The full variable domain, rest sourced from reference TRBV5-1 and TRBJ1-3, is KAGVTQTPRYLIKTRGQQVTLSCSPISGHRSVSWYQQTPGQGLQFLFEYFSETQRNKGNFPGRFSGRQFSNSRSEMNVSTLELGDSALYLCASSDGPITGVGNTIYFGEGSWLTVV.

The V gene is TRBV27, the J gene TRBJ1-5; no firm D call. The CDR3 is made up of 16 amino acids. Germline CDR1 MNHEY, CDR2 SMNVEV (reference sequence). Trimming stripped 0 bases from V and 3 bases from J, with 12 bases between. The DNA for the CDR3 is TGTGCCAGCAGTTTATCGGGTCGAGGTTTCAATCAGCCCCAGCATTTT. This encodes CASSLSGRGFNQPQHF.

The rearrangement links TRBV5-1 to TRBJ1-1; TRBD1 is a possible D gene (5 bases). Germline-derived CDR1 and CDR2 are SGHRS and YFSETQ. The CDR3 extends over 14 amino acids. V dropped 3 bases and J dropped 3 bases, with 12 bases sitting between them. The CDR3 here is CASSSGPVDTEAFF. Here the CDR3 DNA reads TGCGCCAGCAGCTCGGGACCAGTGGACACTGAAGCTTTCTTT.

This clone was found a few times. The chain couples TRBV7-9 to TRBJ1-1; D is unclear. The CDR3 loop spans 13 amino acids. Trimming took off 5 bases at V and 11 bases at J, with 18 bases between the two ends. Germline loops: CDR1 SEHNR, CDR2 FQNEAQ (reference sequence). CDR3 protein: CASSPAPSAAAFF. Written as DNA, the CDR3 is TGTGCCAGCAGCCCCGCCCCCTCAGCGGCGGCTTTCTTT. The variable domain in full, with the rest retrieved from reference TRBV7-9 and TRBJ1-1, is DTGVSQNPRHKITKRGQNVTFRCDPISEHNRLYWYRQTLGQGPEFLTYFQNEAQLEKSRLLSDRFSAERPKGSFSTLEIQRTEQGDSAMYLCASSPAPSAAAFFGQGTRLTVV.

The genes are TRBV7-4 and TRBJ1-2, with no clear D. The V end lost 2 bases, the J end lost 8 bases, and 18 bases lay between the germline ends. Per the germline V gene, CDR1 is SGHVT and CDR2 is SQSDAQ. The CDR3 loop spans 15 amino acids. CDR3 sequence reads: CASSLKSEPSKGYTF. The CDR3 bases are TGTGCCAGCAGCTTAAAATCCGAACCTTCCAAGGGCTACACCTTC.

The chain carries TRBV11-2 and TRBJ1-2; 7 positions agree with TRBD1. The V gene's germline CDR1 is SGHAT and CDR2 FQNNGV. J lost 4 bases, V lost 3 bases, and 8 bases had no gene match. The length of the CDR3 is 15 residues. CDR3 region: CASSFGSGTAYGYTF. CDR3 bases: TGTGCCAGCAGCTTCGGATCCGGGACAGCCTATGGCTACACCTTC.

The chain is built from TRBV5-1 and TRBJ2-5; the D gene is possibly TRBD1 (6 bases). This CDR3 has 15 residues. Germline lookup yields CDR1 SGHRS and CDR2 YFSETQ. V lost 6 bases and J 3 bases, leaving 18 bases between the germline ends. CDR3 DNA sequence: TGCGCCAGCACCTCCGGGACAACCGTAAAAGAGACCCAGTACTTC. As protein: CASTSGTTVKETQYF. Full variable domain (missing parts from reference TRBV5-1 and TRBJ2-5): KAGVTQTPRYLIKTRGQQVTLSCSPISGHRSVSWYQQTPGQGLQFLFEYFSETQRNKGNFPGRFSGRQFSNSRSEMNVSTLELGDSALYLCASTSGTTVKETQYFGPGTRLLVL.

The chain carries TRBV18 and TRBJ1-4, with 9 positions matching TRBD1. There are 15 residues in the CDR3. CDR1 is KGHSH, CDR2 LQKENI, per germline. Losses at the gene ends were 2 bases for V and 8 bases for J; bases not matched to a gene: 6. This chain's CDR3 is CASSPGTGFGEKLFF. CDR3 DNA: TGTGCCAGCTCACCAGGGACAGGGTTCGGCGAAAAACTGTTTTTT.

The rearrangement joins TRBV7-6 to TRBJ1-3, with TRBD1 matching 8 bases. J gave up 3 bases and V 4 bases, and 8 bases lay outside the gene matches. The CDR3 is made up of 16 amino acids. The V gene's germline CDR1 is SGHVS and CDR2 FNYEAQ. The CDR3 sequence: CASSSRQGTSGNTIYF. The DNA for the CDR3 is TGTGCCAGCAGCTCCAGACAGGGGACTAGTGGAAACACCATATATTTT.

The chain is built from TRBV3-1 (or the pseudogene TRBV3-2) and TRBJ1-6; D not resolved. This CDR3 contains 12 residues. Germline assignment: CDR1 LGHDT and CDR2 YNNKEL (reference sequence). Trimming left V 4 bases short and J 7 bases short, with 5 bases between. This CDR3 reads CASSPPNSPLHF. CDR3 nucleotide sequence: TGTGCCAGCAGCCCGCCAAATTCACCCCTCCACTTT.

The chain recombines TRBV9 with TRBJ2-5; D is possibly TRBD2 (6 bases). The CDR3 runs 14 residues. Trimming cost V 0 bases and J 2 bases, with 8 bases left between them. Germline V gene lookup returns CDR1 SGDLS and CDR2 YYNGEE. CDR3 in amino acids: CASSVGAGQETQYF. CDR3 bases: TGTGCCAGCAGCGTAGGCGCGGGACAAGAGACCCAGTACTTC.

DNA for the CDR3: TGCGCCAGCAGTCAATCGTGGGACAGCTACACCTTC. This sequence encodes CASSQSWDSYTF. The V and J genes are TRBV23-1 and TRBJ1-2; D is perhaps TRBD1 (6 bases). TRBV23-1 belongs to the ORF category, with a function that is uncertain. The V end lost 0 bases, the J end lost 9 bases, and 8 bases lay between the germline ends. This CDR3 spans 12 amino acids.

The V call is TRBV3-1 (or the pseudogene TRBV3-2), the J call TRBJ2-5; TRBD2 matches at 8 bases. The germline V gene encodes CDR1 LGHDT and CDR2 YNNKEL (reference sequence). J gave up 4 bases and V 1 base, and 8 bases lay outside the gene matches. The CDR3 runs to 16 residues. CDR3 residues: CASSQGSGARSETQYF. The CDR3 DNA sequence: TGTGCCAGCAGCCAAGGTAGCGGGGCCCGATCAGAGACCCAGTACTTC.

This clone is a singleton in its sample. The chain carries TRBV4-1 and TRBJ1-6, with D uncertain. From germline, CDR1 is MGHRA and CDR2 YSYEKL. The V end was cut by 1 base, the J end by 10 bases, with 5 bases between. This CDR3 region has 12 residues. In nucleotides, the CDR3 is TGCGCCAGCAGCCAAGGTCGGTCACCCCTCCACTTT. Amino acids: CASSQGRSPLHF.

The chain links TRBV27 to TRBJ1-2, with 11 positions matching TRBD1. The CDR3 is made up of 17 amino acids. V was clipped by 5 bases and J by 0 bases; unmatched bases: 8. CDR1 is MNHEY, CDR2 SMNVEV, per germline (reference sequence). The CDR3 bases are TGTGCCAGCAGTCCCACGGACAGGGGGCACGCTAACTATGGCTACACCTTC. Protein: CASSPTDRGHANYGYTF.

V gene TRBV12-5 combines with J gene TRBJ1-5, with 9 bases fitting TRBD1. The CDR3 covers 17 residues. With 1 base clipped from V and 5 bases from J, the junction kept 9 bases outside the gene matches. Germline CDR1 and CDR2: LGHNT and FRNRAP. This chain's CDR3 is CASGLGTGDSQYQPQHF. The CDR3 DNA follows: TGTGCTAGTGGTTTGGGGACAGGGGACTCTCAGTATCAGCCCCAGCATTTT. The full variable domain, in which reference TRBV12-5 and TRBJ1-5 provide the parts outside the CDR3, is DARVTQTPRHKVTEMGQEVTMRCQPILGHNTVFWYRQTMMQGLELLAYFRNRAPLDDSGMPKDRFSAEMPDATLATLKIQPSEPRDSAVYFCASGLGTGDSQYQPQHFGDGTRLSIL.

The V and J genes are TRBV11-2 and TRBJ2-7; 10 nucleotides align to TRBD1. Germline CDR1 and CDR2: SGHAT and FQNNGV. The V and J ends lost 5 bases and 3 bases, in that order; junction bases with no gene match: 7. The CDR3 has 15 residues. The CDR3 region has the DNA TGTGCCAGCAGCCGAACTGGGACAGGGGACTACGAGCAGTACTTC. It specifies CASSRTGTGDYEQYF.

With regard to this clone: At one boundary the junction diverges from the germline segment, which might be a read error. The same CDR3 can be traced to other DNA sequences in this sample. The V and J genes are TRBV29-1 and TRBJ2-5; TRBD1 is a possible D gene (5 bases). The CDR3 covers 12 residues. Germline-derived CDR1 and CDR2 are SQVTM and ANQGSEA. CDR3 protein: CSVDKGRETQYF. The CDR3 DNA reads TGCAGCGTTGACAAGGGGCGAGAGACCCAATACTTC.

This chain uses TRBV6-1 with TRBJ1-2, with D unclear. Germline V lookup: CDR1 MNHNS, CDR2 SASEGT. The length of the CDR3 is 13 residues. Trimming cost V 3 bases and J 0 bases, with 5 bases left between them. In DNA form, the CDR3 reads TGTGCCAGCAGTGAGAGAGCTAACTATGGCTACACCTTC. This sequence encodes CASSERANYGYTF.

V and J are TRBV4-1 and TRBJ2-5; D gene unclear. The germline CDR1 and CDR2 sequences are MGHRA and YSYEKL. This CDR3 comprises 16 residues. Trimming cost V 4 bases and J 5 bases, with 20 bases left between them. The CDR3 reads CASSPAILGPGETQYF. The CDR3 DNA reads TGCGCCAGCAGCCCCGCCATTCTAGGGCCCGGGGAGACCCAGTACTTC.

Here the CDR3 DNA reads TGTGCCAGCAGCTTACAGGGGGCGGCGGACTATGGCTACACCTTC. Its protein is CASSLQGAADYGYTF. The chain links TRBV11-2 to TRBJ1-2; 8 nucleotides align to TRBD1. The CDR3 covers 15 residues. CDR1 and CDR2 from the germline V gene are SGHAT and FQNNGV. Trimming removed 2 bases from V and 3 bases from J; junction bases left unmatched: 5.

CDR3 DNA sequence: TGTGCCAGCAGCCGAGGGCAGGGGTCCTTCTCGAACTATGGCTACACCTTC. Translation: CASSRGQGSFSNYGYTF. The chain recombines TRBV11-2 with TRBJ1-2; D is perhaps TRBD1 (6 bases). Trimming removed 5 bases at V and 2 bases at J, with 21 bases between. CDR1 is SGHAT, CDR2 FQNNGV, per germline. This CDR3 is 17 amino acids long. Full variable domain (outside the CDR3, taken from reference TRBV11-2 and TRBJ1-2): EAGVAQSPRYKIIEKRQSVAFWCNPISGHATLYWYQQILGQGPKLLIQFQNNGVVDDSQLPKDRFSAERLKGVDSTLKIQPAKLEDSAVYLCASSRGQGSFSNYGYTFGSGTRLTVV.